A single TCR beta chain is shown here with its context. Time point denoted: pretreatment peripheral blood. Germline-derived CDR1 and CDR2 are SEHNR and FQNEAQ (reference sequence). The CDR3 contains 15 residues. After removal of 5 bases from V and 4 bases from J, the junction contained 6 bases not matched to a gene. Using immunoSEQ multiplex PCR, the repertoire was profiled, and TCRdb retains in-frame clones only, with some absent. The sample lists 90,000 to 100,000 clones, 90% occurring once. The data originate from a study of PD-L1 blockade in urothelial cancer. This material consisted of PBMCs, taken around atezolizumab (anti-PD-L1) treatment. The genes are TRBV7-9 and TRBJ2-7; 12 nucleotides line up with TRBD1. This sequence originates from a man aged 55 to 69 with urothelial cancer. CDR3 sequence (DNA): TGTGCCAGCAGCCCATGGGACAGGGGGCGGTACGAGCAGTACTTC. Residues: CASSPWDRGRYEQYF. Variable domain in full (rest from reference TRBV7-9 and TRBJ2-7): DTGVSQNPRHKITKRGQNVTFRCDPISEHNRLYWYRQTLGQGPEFLTYFQNEAQLEKSRLLSDRFSAERPKGSFSTLEIQRTEQGDSAMYLCASSPWDRGRYEQYFGPGTRLTVT.